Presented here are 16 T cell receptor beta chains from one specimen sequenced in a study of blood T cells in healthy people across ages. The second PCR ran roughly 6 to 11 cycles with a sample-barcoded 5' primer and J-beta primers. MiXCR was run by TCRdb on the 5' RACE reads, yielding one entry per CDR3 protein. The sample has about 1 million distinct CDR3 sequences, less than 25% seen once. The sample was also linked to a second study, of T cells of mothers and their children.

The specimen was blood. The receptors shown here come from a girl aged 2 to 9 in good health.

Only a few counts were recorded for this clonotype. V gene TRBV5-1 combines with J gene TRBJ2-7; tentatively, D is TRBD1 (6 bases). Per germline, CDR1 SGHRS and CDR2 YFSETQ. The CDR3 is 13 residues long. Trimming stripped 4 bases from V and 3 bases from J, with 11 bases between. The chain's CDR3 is CASSAKTGYEQYF. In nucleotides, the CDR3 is TGCGCCAGCAGCGCCAAGACAGGCTACGAGCAGTACTTC.

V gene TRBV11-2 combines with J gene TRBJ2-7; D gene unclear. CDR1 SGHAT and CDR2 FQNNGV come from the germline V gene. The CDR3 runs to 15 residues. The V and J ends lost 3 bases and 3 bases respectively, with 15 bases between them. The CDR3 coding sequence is TGTGCCAGCAGCTTTGGCGCAGGCATTCTCTACGAGCAGTACTTC. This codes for CASSFGAGILYEQYF.

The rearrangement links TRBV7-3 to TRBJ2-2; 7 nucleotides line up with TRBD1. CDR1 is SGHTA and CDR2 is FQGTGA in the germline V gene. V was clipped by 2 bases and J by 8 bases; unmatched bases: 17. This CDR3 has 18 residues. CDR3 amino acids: CASSLEEFGTADGGELFF. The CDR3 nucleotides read TGTGCCAGCAGCTTAGAAGAATTCGGGACAGCCGACGGGGGGGAGCTGTTTTTT.

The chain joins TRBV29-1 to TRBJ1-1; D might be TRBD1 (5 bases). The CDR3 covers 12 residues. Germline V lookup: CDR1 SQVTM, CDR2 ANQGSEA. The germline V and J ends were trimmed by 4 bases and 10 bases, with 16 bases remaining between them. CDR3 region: CSVVGMGVGAFF. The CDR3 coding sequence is TGCAGCGTTGTGGGCATGGGGGTAGGAGCTTTCTTT. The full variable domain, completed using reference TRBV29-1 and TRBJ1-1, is SAVISQKPSRDICQRGTSLTIQCQVDSQVTMMFWYRQQPGQSLTLIATANQGSEATYESGFVIDKFPISRPNLTFSTLTVSNMSPEDSSIYLCSVVGMGVGAFFGQGTRLTVV.

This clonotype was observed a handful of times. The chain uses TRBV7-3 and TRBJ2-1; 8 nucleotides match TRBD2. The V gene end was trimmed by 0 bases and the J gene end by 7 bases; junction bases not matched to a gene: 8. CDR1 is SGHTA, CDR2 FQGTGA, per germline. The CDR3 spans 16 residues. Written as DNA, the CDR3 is TGTGCCAGCAGCTTAACGTGGCGGGAGGAGGGGAATGAGCAGTTCTTC. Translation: CASSLTWREEGNEQFF. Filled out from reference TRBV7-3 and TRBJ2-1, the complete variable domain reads GAGVSQTPSNKVTEKGKYVELRCDPISGHTALYWYRQSLGQGPEFLIYFQGTGAADDSGLPNDRFFAVRPEGSVSTLKIQRTERGDSAVYLCASSLTWREEGNEQFFGPGTRLTVL.

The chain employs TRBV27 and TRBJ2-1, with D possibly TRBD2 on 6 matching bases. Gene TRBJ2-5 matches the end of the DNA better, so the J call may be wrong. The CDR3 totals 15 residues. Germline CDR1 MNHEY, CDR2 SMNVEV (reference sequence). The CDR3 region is CASSQDSGGIETQYF. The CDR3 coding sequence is TGTGCCAGCAGCCAAGACAGCGGAGGGATAGAGACCCAGTACTTC.

This CDR3 is CSADGQGDSWDTQYF. The CDR3 DNA reads as TGCAGTGCGGATGGACAGGGGGATTCATGGGATACGCAGTATTTT. The V gene is TRBV20-1, the J gene TRBJ2-3, with TRBD1 matching 10 bases. V lost 6 bases, J lost 6 bases, and 12 bases stayed unmatched. Germline V gives CDR1 DFQATT, CDR2 SNEGSKA (reference sequence). This CDR3 spans 15 amino acids.

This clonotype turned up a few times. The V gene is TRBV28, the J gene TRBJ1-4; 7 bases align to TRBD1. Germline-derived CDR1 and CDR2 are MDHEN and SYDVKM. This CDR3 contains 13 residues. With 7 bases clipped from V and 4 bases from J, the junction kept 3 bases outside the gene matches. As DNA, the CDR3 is TGTGCCAGCACCTCAGGGGGTAATGAAAAACTGTTTTTT. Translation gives CASTSGGNEKLFF.

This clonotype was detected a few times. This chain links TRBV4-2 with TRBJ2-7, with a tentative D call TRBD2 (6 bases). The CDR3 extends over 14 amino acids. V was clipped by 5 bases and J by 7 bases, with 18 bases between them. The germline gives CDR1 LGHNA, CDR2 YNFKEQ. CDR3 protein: CASSTDNGSGEQYF. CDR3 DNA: TGTGCCAGCAGCACAGATAACGGGAGCGGGGAGCAGTACTTC.

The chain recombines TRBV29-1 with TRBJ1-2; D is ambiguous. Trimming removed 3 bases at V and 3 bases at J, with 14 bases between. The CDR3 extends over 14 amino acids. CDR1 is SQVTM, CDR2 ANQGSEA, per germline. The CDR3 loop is CSVDEEGGYYGYTF. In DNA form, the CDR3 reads TGCAGCGTTGACGAAGAGGGAGGGTACTATGGCTACACCTTC. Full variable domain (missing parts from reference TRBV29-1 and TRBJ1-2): SAVISQKPSRDICQRGTSLTIQCQVDSQVTMMFWYRQQPGQSLTLIATANQGSEATYESGFVIDKFPISRPNLTFSTLTVSNMSPEDSSIYLCSVDEEGGYYGYTFGSGTRLTVV.

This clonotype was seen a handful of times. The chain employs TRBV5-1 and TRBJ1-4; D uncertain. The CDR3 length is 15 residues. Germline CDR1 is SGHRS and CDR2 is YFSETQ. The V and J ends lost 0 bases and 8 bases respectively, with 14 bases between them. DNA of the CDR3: TGCGCCAGCAGCTTGGCCGGAGGACGACACGAAAAACTGTTTTTT. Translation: CASSLAGGRHEKLFF.

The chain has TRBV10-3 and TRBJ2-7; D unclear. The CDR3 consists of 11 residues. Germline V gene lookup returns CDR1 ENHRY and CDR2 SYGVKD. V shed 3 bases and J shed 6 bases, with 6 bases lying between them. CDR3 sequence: CAISDVGEQYF. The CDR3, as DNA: TGTGCCATCAGTGATGTGGGCGAGCAGTACTTC.

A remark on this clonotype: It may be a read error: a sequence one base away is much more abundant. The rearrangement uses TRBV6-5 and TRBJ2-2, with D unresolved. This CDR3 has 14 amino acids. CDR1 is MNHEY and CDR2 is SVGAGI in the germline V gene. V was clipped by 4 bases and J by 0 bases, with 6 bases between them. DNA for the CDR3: TGTGCCAGCAGTTCGTCAGCGAACACCGGGGAGCTGTTTTTT. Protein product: CASSSSANTGELFF.

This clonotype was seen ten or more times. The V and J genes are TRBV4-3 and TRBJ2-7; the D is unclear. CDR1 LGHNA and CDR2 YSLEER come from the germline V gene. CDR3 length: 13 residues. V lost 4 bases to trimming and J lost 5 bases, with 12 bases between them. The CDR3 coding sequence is TGCGCCAGCAGCCTAGAGCTCCGGAACGAGCAGTACTTC. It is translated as CASSLELRNEQYF.

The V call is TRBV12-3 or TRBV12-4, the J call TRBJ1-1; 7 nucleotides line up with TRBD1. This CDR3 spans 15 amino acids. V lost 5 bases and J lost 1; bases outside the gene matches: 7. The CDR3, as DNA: TGTGCCAGCAGTCTCCACAGGGGCGGGAACACTGAAGCTTTCTTT. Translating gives CASSLHRGGNTEAFF.

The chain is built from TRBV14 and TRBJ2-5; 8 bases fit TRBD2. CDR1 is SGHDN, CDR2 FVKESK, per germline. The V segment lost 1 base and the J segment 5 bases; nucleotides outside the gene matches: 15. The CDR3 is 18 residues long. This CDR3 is CASSQGLAAGGVGETQYF. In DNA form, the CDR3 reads TGTGCCAGCAGCCAAGGTTTAGCGGCGGGAGGTGTGGGTGAGACCCAGTACTTC.